This T cell receptor beta chain stems from a study of CXCR3-negative and CXCR3-positive naive CD8 T cells. About this clonotype: Its antigen is currently unknown.

Findings of the study overall: CXCR3-expressing naive cells carried TRB CDR3s more hydrophobic than those of CXCR3-negative naive cells.

UMI-labeled 5' RACE TRB cDNA libraries were prepared from the cells. TCRdb reanalyzed the 5' RACE reads and collapses them to one entry per CDR3 protein, without DNA. The sample has over 55,000 distinct CDR3 sequences. Source material: naive CXCR3+ CD8+ T cells from blood. Described subset: CD45RO-CCR7+CD27+CD95- naive CD8+ T cells expressing CXCR3 (TNR3+). The sequence derives from a human donor in good health. Some clones in this sample may be carry-over from other donors' samples.

The CDR3 protein is CATSDSTLETGELFF. This sequence joins TRBV24-1 and TRBJ2-2; TCRdb designates TRBD2, a call that cannot be tested without DNA. Germline V gene lookup returns CDR1 KGHDR and CDR2 SFDVKD. This CDR3 comprises 15 residues.